Following are 26 T cell receptor beta chains from one sample sequenced in a study of PD-1 blockade in classical Hodgkin lymphoma. This table comes from immunoSEQ multiplex PCR, and its TCRdb copy is limited to in-frame clones, with some not included. Seen here are about 94,000 clones, about 91% observed once, and the top ten hold about 10%. Each of the patients experienced relapse following autologous stem cell transplantation, and their brentuximab vedotin exposure differed. Sequenced here: peripheral blood mononuclear cells (PBMCs), sampled before the second cycle of nivolumab. The receptors derive from a human donor with classical Hodgkin lymphoma.

The chain uses TRBV2 and TRBJ2-7, with TRBD1 as a possible D gene (6 bases). Per germline, CDR1 SNHLY and CDR2 FYNNEI. V lost 6 bases to trimming and J lost 2 bases, with 20 bases between them. This CDR3 contains 16 residues. The CDR3 region is CASRPRGQTTTYEQYF. CDR3 nucleotide sequence: TGTGCCAGCAGACCGAGGGGACAAACTACTACCTACGAGCAGTACTTC.

V and J are TRBV27 and TRBJ2-7; either TRBD1 or TRBD2 may fit D (5 bases each). Germline V gives CDR1 MNHEY, CDR2 SMNVEV (reference sequence). This CDR3 spans 14 amino acids. V lost 5 bases and J lost 7, with 18 bases in between. Here the CDR3 reads CASSEGIGMGEQYF. In DNA form, the CDR3 reads TGTGCCAGCAGTGAGGGGATTGGGATGGGGGAGCAGTACTTC.

This sequence joins TRBV10-3 and TRBJ1-1; 8 bases fit TRBD1. The length of the CDR3 is 13 residues. The germline CDR1 and CDR2 sequences are ENHRY and SYGVKD. V was pared by 7 bases and J by 8 bases, with 9 bases of the junction left unmatched. This CDR3 is CAIKGQGSKEAFF. The CDR3, as DNA: TGTGCCATCAAAGGACAGGGTTCCAAAGAAGCTTTCTTT.

The rearrangement uses TRBV9 and TRBJ2-3; D remains unclear. In germline, CDR1 is SGDLS, CDR2 YYNGEE. The CDR3 contains 13 residues. Trimming took off 0 bases at V and 4 bases at J, with 6 bases between the two ends. The CDR3 is CASSVGEPDTQYF. The CDR3 nucleotides are TGTGCCAGCAGCGTAGGTGAACCAGATACGCAGTATTTT.

The chain recombines TRBV13 with TRBJ2-1; D is possibly TRBD1 or TRBD2 (7 bases each). CDR1 is PRHDT and CDR2 is FYEKMQ in the germline V gene (reference sequence). V gave up 5 bases and J gave up 0 bases, with 14 bases separating them. CDR3 size: 16 residues. DNA for the CDR3: TGTGCCAGCAGCCCCAGGGGGGGGGACTCCTACAATGAGCAGTTCTTC. The encoded protein is CASSPRGGDSYNEQFF.

The chain joins TRBV25-1 to TRBJ2-1, with D tentatively TRBD1 or TRBD2 (5 bases each). Germline V CDR1 and CDR2: MGHDK, SYGVNS. This CDR3 has 13 amino acids. The germline V and J ends were trimmed by 8 bases and 4 bases, with 12 bases remaining between them. CDR3 protein: CASGIGGYNEQFF. The DNA of the CDR3 is TGTGCCAGCGGGATTGGGGGATACAATGAGCAGTTCTTC.

This rearrangement joins TRBV9 to TRBJ1-1, with no clear D. Germline CDR1 and CDR2: SGDLS and YYNGEE. The V and J ends lost 0 bases and 0 bases respectively, with 12 bases between them. The CDR3 runs 16 residues. The CDR3 coding sequence is TGTGCCAGCAGCGTAGAGTGGGCATTTATGAACACTGAAGCTTTCTTT. Amino acids: CASSVEWAFMNTEAFF.

The rearrangement uses TRBV9 and TRBJ2-3; D call uncertain. Per germline, CDR1 SGDLS and CDR2 YYNGEE. The V and J ends lost 0 bases and 4 bases respectively, with 12 bases between them. The CDR3 sequence is 15 residues long. This CDR3 is CASSVGRIPPDTQYF. DNA of the CDR3: TGTGCCAGCAGCGTAGGTAGGATCCCCCCAGATACGCAGTATTTT.

The chain links TRBV28 to TRBJ2-7, with 9 bases aligning to TRBD1. Losses at the gene ends were 6 bases for V and 5 bases for J; bases not matched to a gene: 8. The CDR3 contains 14 residues. Germline-derived CDR1 and CDR2 are MDHEN and SYDVKM. CDR3 protein: CASRGQGLFDEQYF. CDR3 DNA: TGTGCCAGCAGAGGACAGGGGCTCTTCGACGAGCAGTACTTC.

This chain uses TRBV2 with TRBJ1-4; no definite D call. From germline, CDR1 is SNHLY and CDR2 FYNNEI. V lost 3 bases to trimming and J lost 8 bases, with 7 bases between them. CDR3 length: 12 residues. The CDR3 loop is CASSEILEKLFF. CDR3 DNA sequence: TGTGCCAGCAGTGAGATTCTGGAAAAACTGTTTTTT.

V usage is TRBV5-6 and J usage is TRBJ2-3; TRBD2 aligns across 9 bases. The CDR3 loop spans 16 amino acids. V gave up 0 bases and J gave up 6 bases; unmatched junction bases: 8. The germline V gene has CDR1 SGHDT and CDR2 YYEEEE. The CDR3 region has the DNA TGTGCCAGCAGCTTGGTTTGGCGGGAGGGCCAGGATACGCAGTATTTT. This translates into CASSLVWREGQDTQYF. The whole variable domain, filled in from reference TRBV5-6 and TRBJ2-3, reads DAGVTQSPTHLIKTRGQQVTLRCSPKSGHDTVSWYQQALGQGPQFIFQYYEEEERQRGNFPDRFSGHQFPNYSSELNVNALLLGDSALYLCASSLVWREGQDTQYFGPGTRLTVL.

The CDR3 loop is CASSQHGPRIGSYEQYF. The CDR3 bases are TGCGCCAGCAGCCAACACGGTCCCCGGATCGGTTCCTACGAGCAGTACTTC. V and J are TRBV4-1 and TRBJ2-7; D ambiguous. The CDR3 consists of 17 residues. Trimming took off 2 bases at V and 1 base at J, with 18 bases between the two ends. Germline values: CDR1 MGHRA, CDR2 YSYEKL.

V and J are TRBV7-3 and TRBJ1-1; D remains unclear. This CDR3 has 17 residues. CDR1 and CDR2 (germline): SGHTA, FQGTGA. Between the trimmed V and J ends, which lost 2 bases and 1 base, there was a span of 17 bases. For the CDR3, the DNA is TGTGCCAGCAGCTTAGAACCTGTCTTCCCCGGGAACACTGAAGCTTTCTTT. Protein: CASSLEPVFPGNTEAFF.

The V gene is TRBV6-5, the J gene TRBJ2-7, with D unresolved. The V gene's germline CDR1 is MNHEY and CDR2 SVGAGI. V lost 5 bases and J 5 bases, leaving 16 bases between the germline ends. The CDR3 spans 14 residues. CDR3 protein: CASSQREGPHEQYF. Written as DNA, the CDR3 is TGTGCCAGCAGTCAACGAGAAGGGCCTCACGAGCAGTACTTC.

The gene calls are TRBV28 and TRBJ2-3; 9 bases are shared with TRBD2. This CDR3 region has 16 residues. Trimming took 4 bases from V and 2 from J; bases not matched to a gene: 7. Germline CDR1 and CDR2: MDHEN and SYDVKM. CDR3 DNA sequence: TGTGCCAGCAGTTCCCCAGCGGGGGGAGTCACAGATACGCAGTATTTT. This codes for CASSSPAGGVTDTQYF. The variable domain in full, with the rest retrieved from reference TRBV28 and TRBJ2-3, is DVKVTQSSRYLVKRTGEKVFLECVQDMDHENMFWYRQDPGLGLRLIYFSYDVKMKEKGDIPEGYSVSREKKERFSLILESASTNQTSMYLCASSSPAGGVTDTQYFGPGTRLTVL.

Written as DNA, the CDR3 is TGTGCCAGCAGAGGCCCCGGTGGGGCCAACGTCCTGACTTTC. Translation: CASRGPGGANVLTF. The V gene is TRBV21-1, the J gene TRBJ2-6. TRBV21-1 is deemed a pseudogene. The CDR3 is made up of 14 amino acids.

The chain recombines TRBV6-5 with TRBJ1-2; no clear D gene. CDR1 and CDR2 (germline): MNHEY, SVGAGI. This CDR3 has 13 residues. Trimming removed 5 bases at V and 2 bases at J, with 9 bases between. This CDR3 reads CASSPFPNYGYTF. CDR3 DNA: TGTGCCAGCAGTCCCTTCCCGAACTATGGCTACACCTTC.

This chain connects TRBV7-8 to TRBJ2-3; TRBD2 agrees at 9 bases. V lost 4 bases to trimming and J lost 0 bases; unmatched junction nucleotides: 5. This CDR3 spans 16 amino acids. Germline V gene sequence: CDR1 SGHVS, CDR2 FQNEAQ. The CDR3 protein is CASSSPTSGSTDTQYF. The CDR3 DNA reads TGTGCCAGCAGCTCACCTACTAGCGGGAGCACAGATACGCAGTATTTT.

V gene TRBV28 combines with J gene TRBJ2-1; 8 bases align to TRBD2. Trimming at V came to 3 bases and at J to 8 bases, leaving 9 bases not matched to a gene. CDR3 length: 15 amino acids. Germline CDR1 and CDR2: MDHEN and SYDVKM. Here the CDR3 DNA reads TGTGCCAGCAGTTTTTGGATTAGCGGGATCTATGAGCAGTTCTTC. It codes for CASSFWISGIYEQFF.

This rearrangement joins TRBV19 to TRBJ2-3; a possible D gene is TRBD2 (5 bases). Between the trimmed V and J ends, which lost 5 bases and 2 bases, there was a span of 11 bases. Germline V lookup: CDR1 LNHDA, CDR2 SQIVND (reference sequence). This CDR3 is 14 amino acids long. The CDR3 DNA is TGTGCCAGTAGTCTCCCGGACTTCACAGATACGCAGTATTTT. It specifies CASSLPDFTDTQYF.

This chain joins TRBV27 and TRBJ2-7; 14 bases align to TRBD2. This CDR3 spans 15 amino acids. Germline-derived CDR1 and CDR2 are MNHEY and SMNVEV (reference sequence). The V gene end was trimmed by 6 bases and the J gene end by 3 bases; junction bases not matched to a gene: 4. The CDR3: CASREGLAGVYEQYF. The CDR3 DNA sequence: TGTGCCAGCAGGGAGGGACTAGCGGGAGTCTACGAGCAGTACTTC.

The V call is TRBV5-1, the J call TRBJ2-3, with 13 bases that match TRBD2. The V gene end was trimmed by 4 bases and the J gene end by 4 bases; junction bases not matched to a gene: 3. The V gene's germline CDR1 is SGHRS and CDR2 YFSETQ. This CDR3 is built from 15 residues. Here the CDR3 reads CASSPGLAGPDTQYF. The CDR3 bases are TGCGCCAGCAGCCCGGGACTAGCGGGGCCAGATACGCAGTATTTT.

The rearrangement links TRBV19 to TRBJ2-2; D is uncertain. This CDR3 region has 20 residues. The V gene lost 3 bases and the J gene lost 2 bases, with 25 bases spanning the gap. CDR1 LNHDA and CDR2 SQIVND come from the germline V gene (reference sequence). CDR3 DNA: TGTGCCAGTAGTATGGCCCCCTACGGTTTGGGGAAGAGTAACACCGGGGAGCTGTTTTTT. Its translation is CASSMAPYGLGKSNTGELFF.

V is TRBV10-1 and J is TRBJ1-1; D is unclear. This CDR3 comprises 13 residues. CDR1 WNHNN and CDR2 SYGVQD come from the germline V gene (reference sequence). Trimming left V 5 bases short and J 1 base short, with 8 bases between. The CDR3 protein is CASSRTQNTEAFF. The CDR3 DNA sequence: TGCGCCAGCAGTAGGACCCAGAACACTGAAGCTTTCTTT.

CDR3 residues: CSVEGSNTF. In DNA form, the CDR3 reads TGCAGCGTTGAGGGGTCCAACACCTTC. J is TRBJ1-2 and V is TRBV29-1; D unresolved. V was shortened by 3 bases and J by 12 bases, with 8 bases between the two germline ends. Germline V gene sequence: CDR1 SQVTM, CDR2 ANQGSEA. This CDR3 has 9 residues.

V is TRBV7-9 and J is TRBJ2-3; D possibly corresponds to TRBD1 (5 bases). Germline V gene data show CDR1 as SEHNR and CDR2 as FQNEAQ (reference sequence). V was shortened by 5 bases and J by 0 bases, with 12 bases between the two germline ends. This CDR3 has 15 residues. The DNA for the CDR3 is TGTGCCAGCAGCACAGGACAAACTAGCACAGATACGCAGTATTTT. Residues: CASSTGQTSTDTQYF.